This T cell receptor beta chain was obtained from a study of beta chain features in type 1 diabetes. This clone came up once. The isolated RNA, all of it, was reverse transcribed, so expressed TCRB transcripts were what got sequenced. Sequenced by immunoSEQ multiplex PCR; TCRdb stores in-frame clones only, minus some. This table holds approximately 40,000 clones, 50% found once. V gave up 3 bases and J gave up 0 bases; unmatched junction bases: 10. Germline CDR1 reads LGHNA; CDR2 reads YSLEER. This CDR3 region has 18 residues. Specimen: stem cell memory CD4+ T cells from blood. The J gene is TRBJ2-1, the V gene TRBV4-3; 8 bases align to TRBD2. This TCR was recovered from a woman aged 25-40 years in good health. CDR3 DNA sequence: TGCGCCAGCAGCCAGGAGTTAGCGGGACCTCGCTCCTACAATGAGCAGTTCTTC. Its translation is CASSQELAGPRSYNEQFF.